The rows below give T cell receptor beta chains drawn from one sample of a study of response to subunit inactivated influenza vaccine. TCRdb itself ran the RT-PCR reads through MiXCR, one entry per CDR3 protein. In the table there are roughly 760,000 distinct CDR3 sequences, over 20% of which are singletons. The sample in question was PBMCs from blood, obtained around 5 days after vaccination. These receptors all come from a man in his fifties who received an inactivated influenza vaccine. The CDR3 runs from the conserved cysteine through the conserved F or W. A D gene is named only where the DNA matches it firmly. A clone size is listed for some rows: how often the clone was seen (once, few, many), or a class if it is expanded.

D gene	V gene	J gene	clone size	CDR3 protein	CDR3 DNA
-	TRBV5-6	TRBJ1-3	many	CASSLGYNTIYF	TGTGCCAGCAGCTTGGGATACAACACCATATATTTT
TRBD1	TRBV7-6	TRBJ1-1	-	CASSPRTGETAEAFF	TGTGCCAGCAGCCCGAGGACAGGGGAGACGGCTGAAGCTTTCTTT
TRBD1	TRBV2	TRBJ2-7	-	CASSKRPGQVYEQYF	TGTGCCAGCAGTAAACGCCCGGGACAGGTCTACGAGCAGTACTTC
-	TRBV29-1	TRBJ2-2	-	CSVPGGSGGELFF	TGCAGCGTTCCTGGGGGGAGTGGCGGGGAGCTGTTTTTT
TRBD2	TRBV7-3	TRBJ2-2	few	CASSLNGRGTGELFF	TGTGCCAGCAGCTTAAACGGGAGGGGCACCGGGGAGCTGTTTTTT
-	TRBV20-1	TRBJ1-2	-	CSASRVSDYGYTF	TGCAGTGCTAGTAGGGTCAGCGACTATGGCTACACCTTC
TRBD2	TRBV20-1	TRBJ2-2	-	CSARDRTSGTTGELFF	TGCAGTGCTAGAGATCGGACTAGCGGGACGACCGGGGAGCTGTTTTTT
TRBD2	TRBV5-1	TRBJ2-7	-	CASRVAGSYEQYF	TGCGCCAGCAGGGTAGCGGGGTCCTACGAGCAGTACTTC
-	TRBV6-4	TRBJ2-1	-	CASSPSVRGGSGEQFF	TGTGCCAGCAGCCCGTCCGTCAGGGGCGGGAGCGGGGAGCAGTTCTTC
-	TRBV10-3	TRBJ2-7	-	CAISDGRSGEQYF	TGTGCCATCAGTGACGGACGATCCGGCGAGCAGTACTTC
-	TRBV5-1	TRBJ1-1	-	CASTPGGTGLRSTEAFF	TGCGCCAGCACCCCGGGAGGAACCGGTCTTCGAAGCACTGAAGCTTTCTTT
TRBD1	TRBV12-3/TRBV12-4	TRBJ1-4	-	CASSPHPGTDYHEKLFF	TGTGCCAGCAGTCCTCACCCCGGGACAGATTACCATGAAAAACTGTTTTTT
-	TRBV12-5	TRBJ2-7	once	CASKGLIQVQYF	TGTGCTAGTAAGGGACTGATCCAGGTGCAGTACTTC
TRBD1	TRBV7-9	TRBJ2-1	few	CASSLRGLETAEQFF	TGTGCCAGCAGCTTAAGGGGGCTCGAGACGGCTGAGCAGTTCTTC
-	TRBV6-2/TRBV6-3	TRBJ2-7	-	CASSKNRVREQYF	TGTGCCAGCAGTAAAAACAGGGTCCGCGAGCAGTACTTC
-	TRBV24-1	TRBJ2-3	-	CATSDFTVSGTDTQYF	TGTGCCACCAGTGATTTTACAGTATCTGGCACAGATACGCAGTATTTT
-	TRBV5-1	TRBJ2-7	few	CASSLGPINYEQYF	TGCGCCAGCAGCTTGGGACCGATAAACTACGAGCAGTACTTC
-	TRBV5-6	TRBJ2-7	-	CASSALGGPAYEQYF	TGTGCCAGCAGCGCACTGGGGGGACCGGCCTACGAGCAGTACTTC
-	TRBV4-1	TRBJ1-2	many	CASSQVDDSGNYGYTF	TGCGCCAGCAGCCAAGTAGACGACAGTGGTAACTATGGCTACACCTTC
-	TRBV19	TRBJ2-3	few	CASSIGQGLRDTQYF	TGTGCCAGTAGTATAGGCCAGGGTTTGAGGGATACGCAGTATTTT
TRBD2	TRBV28	TRBJ2-7	-	CASSLLRREGPYEQYF	TGTGCCAGCAGTTTACTGAGGCGGGAGGGCCCCTACGAGCAGTACTTC
-	TRBV4-2	TRBJ1-5	-	CASSRGEPNQPQHF	TGTGCCAGCAGTAGGGGAGAGCCCAATCAGCCCCAGCATTTT
-	TRBV7-9	TRBJ2-7	few	CASSYGQYEQYF	TGTGCCAGCAGCTACGGCCAGTACGAGCAGTACTTC
-	TRBV6-1	TRBJ1-1	-	CASSRLTGGNTEAFF	TGTGCCAGCAGCCGATTGACCGGGGGGAACACTGAAGCTTTCTTT
-	TRBV28	TRBJ2-1	few	CASSLLPGSDNEQFF	TGTGCCAGCAGTTTACTCCCTGGTTCTGACAATGAGCAGTTCTTC
-	TRBV3-1	TRBJ1-1	few	CASSHTPGVEAFF	TGTGCCAGCAGCCACACCCCAGGGGTTGAAGCTTTCTTT
-	TRBV12-3/TRBV12-4	TRBJ2-7	-	CASRGYGGTYEQYF	TGTGCCAGCAGGGGATATGGGGGTACCTACGAGCAGTACTTC
TRBD1	TRBV7-9	TRBJ2-2	-	CASSPWDRPSNTGELFF	TGTGCCAGCAGCCCTTGGGACAGGCCTTCGAACACCGGGGAGCTGTTTTTT
-	TRBV7-8	TRBJ2-2	-	CASSLMGRPSGTGELFF	TGTGCCAGCAGCTTAATGGGACGGCCCTCGGGCACCGGGGAGCTGTTTTTT
TRBD2	TRBV10-3	TRBJ2-1	few	CAISYPGASGGDEQFF	TGTGCCATCAGCTACCCGGGGGCTAGCGGGGGTGATGAGCAGTTCTTC
-	TRBV14	TRBJ2-7	few	CASSQYRRAPYEQYF	TGTGCCAGCAGCCAATATCGTCGGGCTCCCTACGAGCAGTACTTC
-	TRBV18	TRBJ2-1	few	CASSPDRDEQFF	TGTGCCAGCTCACCCGACCGGGATGAGCAGTTCTTC
-	TRBV20-1	TRBJ2-5	-	CSASGRTTYQETQYF	TGCAGTGCTAGCGGCAGGACCACGTACCAAGAGACCCAGTACTTC
TRBD2	TRBV6-2/TRBV6-3	TRBJ2-5	-	CASRSSGTVQETQYF	TGTGCCAGCAGATCTAGCGGGACTGTCCAAGAGACCCAGTACTTC
-	TRBV12-3/TRBV12-4	TRBJ2-3	-	CASSLGLVGTRPGQYF	TGTGCCAGCAGTTTAGGATTAGTGGGGACTCGCCCCGGGCAGTATTTT
TRBD2	TRBV4-2	TRBJ2-1	few	CASSQAGTSGSLVEQFF	TGTGCCAGCAGCCAGGCCGGGACTAGCGGCTCCCTTGTTGAGCAGTTCTTC
TRBD2	TRBV12-3/TRBV12-4	TRBJ2-7	-	CASSLASLAGGSYEQYF	TGTGCCAGCAGTTTGGCCTCGCTAGCGGGAGGTTCCTACGAGCAGTACTTC
-	TRBV12-3/TRBV12-4	TRBJ2-7	few	CASSSSVRAPEQYF	TGTGCCAGCAGTTCTTCCGTCAGGGCTCCCGAGCAGTACTTC
-	TRBV20-1	TRBJ2-2	few	CSAPFGAGRWGTGELFF	TGCAGTGCTCCATTCGGGGCGGGACGCTGGGGAACCGGGGAGCTGTTTTTT
-	TRBV5-1	TRBJ2-6	few	CASSLGGNGANVLTF	TGCGCCAGCAGCTTAGGGGGGAATGGGGCCAACGTCCTGACTTTC
-	TRBV4-2	TRBJ2-7	few	CASSQDQIDSYEQYF	TGTGCCAGCAGCCAAGATCAAATCGACTCCTACGAGCAGTACTTC
-	TRBV7-2	TRBJ1-5	once	CASSLGAGIGNQPQHF	TGTGCCAGCAGCTTAGGGGCGGGGATCGGAAATCAGCCCCAGCATTTT
TRBD2	TRBV6-2/TRBV6-3	TRBJ2-7	-	CASSAGTSGAVSENEQYF	TGTGCCAGCAGCGCCGGGACTAGCGGGGCGGTCTCCGAAAACGAGCAGTACTTC
TRBD1	TRBV6-1	TRBJ1-1	-	CGSRGQGAVEAFF	TGTGGCAGCAGGGGACAGGGGGCGGTTGAAGCTTTCTTT
-	TRBV5-1	TRBJ2-2	-	CASSLAEGELFF	TGCGCCAGCAGCTTGGCAGAGGGGGAGCTGTTTTTT
-	TRBV5-1	TRBJ2-7	-	CASSTGYSSYEQYF	TGCGCCAGCAGCACCGGTTATAGCTCCTACGAGCAGTACTTC
TRBD2	TRBV6-1	TRBJ2-1	few	CASYSPGGGGSYNEQFF	TGTGCCAGCTATTCTCCGGGGGGGGGCGGCTCCTACAATGAGCAGTTCTTC
TRBD1	TRBV6-2/TRBV6-3	TRBJ1-2	-	CASSRGTGGWDTF	TGTGCCAGCAGCCGCGGGACAGGGGGCTGGGACACCTTC